Following are 22 T cell receptor beta chains from one sample sequenced in a study of blood T cells in healthy people across ages. The use of a sample-barcoded 5' primer and a J-beta primer mix characterized a second PCR of roughly 6 to 12 cycles. A single record per CDR3 protein comes from TCRdb applying MiXCR to the 5' RACE reads. The table lists hundreds of thousands of distinct CDR3 sequences, approximately 60% of them singletons. The sample comprised blood. All receptors come from a man between 40 and 49 years old in good health.

Only a few counts were recorded for this clonotype. The rearrangement uses TRBV10-2 and TRBJ2-3, with unresolved D. In germline, CDR1 is WSHSY, CDR2 SAAADI. The CDR3 contains 14 residues. Trimming removed 4 bases at V and 2 bases at J, with 10 bases between. The CDR3 DNA is TGCGCCAGCAGTGTGAACAGAAACACAGATACGCAGTATTTT. It specifies CASSVNRNTDTQYF.

CDR3 DNA: TGTGCCAGCAGTTTATACGGCGATTCACCCCTCCACTTT. Residues: CASSLYGDSPLHF. V usage is TRBV27 and J usage is TRBJ1-6; D is unclear. Germline loops: CDR1 MNHEY, CDR2 SMNVEV (reference sequence). Trimming pared 1 base from V and 8 bases from J, leaving 6 bases between. This CDR3 is 13 amino acids long.

V usage is TRBV20-1 and J usage is TRBJ2-6, with 12 positions matching TRBD2. The germline CDR1 and CDR2 sequences are DFQATT and SNEGSKA (reference sequence). V lost 6 bases to trimming and J lost 0 bases; unmatched junction nucleotides: 12. The CDR3 is made up of 19 amino acids. CDR3 nucleotide sequence: TGCAGTGCGGAAGTTGGGGGACTAGCGGGCCTCTCTGGGGCCAACGTCCTGACTTTC. Its protein product is CSAEVGGLAGLSGANVLTF.

This chain joins TRBV5-6 and TRBJ2-1; 8 bases are shared with TRBD2. Germline CDR1 SGHDT, CDR2 YYEEEE. V gave up 0 bases and J gave up 4 bases; unmatched junction bases: 6. CDR3 length equals 16 residues. In nucleotides, the CDR3 is TGTGCCAGCAGCTTGGAACGTGGCGGGGGGTACAATGAGCAGTTCTTC. Its translation is CASSLERGGGYNEQFF.

The chain joins TRBV6-6 to TRBJ2-7; TRBD2 matches at 8 bases. This CDR3 is built from 13 residues. Germline lookup yields CDR1 MNHNY and CDR2 SVGAGI (reference sequence). With 4 bases clipped from V and 6 bases from J, the junction kept 5 bases outside the gene matches. The CDR3 loop is CASSSGGGSEQYF. DNA for the CDR3: TGTGCCAGCAGTTCCGGGGGGGGCTCCGAGCAGTACTTC.

Concerning this clonotype itself: At one end the junction does not follow the germline gene, possibly because of a read error. V and J are TRBV20-1 and TRBJ2-4, with 8 nucleotides matching TRBD1. The DNA end favors TRBJ2-7, so the J call may be wrong. This CDR3 comprises 15 residues. In germline, CDR1 is DFQATT, CDR2 SNEGSKA (reference sequence). In nucleotides, the CDR3 is TGCAGTGCTTCTCCCTTGGACAGGGACTCCCACGAGCAGTACTTC. This sequence encodes CSASPLDRDSHEQYF.

The chain couples TRBV21-1 to TRBJ2-3; the table assigns TRBD2, which was not confirmed against the DNA. TRBV21-1 is tagged as a pseudogene. CDR3 length: 18 amino acids. The chain's CDR3 is CASTAWLSGAPSTDTQYF. Written as DNA, the CDR3 is TGTGCCAGCACTGCCTGGCTCAGCGGGGCACCTAGCACAGATACGCAGTATTTT.

A few counts support this clonotype. The J gene is TRBJ2-5, the V gene TRBV7-2; D ambiguous. Germline lookup yields CDR1 SGHTA and CDR2 FQGNSA. Trimming stripped 5 bases from V and 5 bases from J, with 15 bases between. The CDR3 extends over 14 amino acids. The CDR3 loop is CASSRRSISETQYF. As DNA, the CDR3 is TGTGCCAGCAGCAGAAGATCGATATCGGAGACCCAGTACTTC.

The V gene is TRBV11-3, the J gene TRBJ2-1, with D possibly TRBD2 on 6 matching bases. V lost 1 base and J 6 bases, leaving 16 bases between the germline ends. Looked up from germline, CDR1 is SGHNT and CDR2 is YENEEA. This CDR3 comprises 16 residues. CDR3 sequence (DNA): TGTGCCAGCAGCTTAGGCGGGACGGGGCCCTGCAATGAGCAGTTCTTC. This translates into CASSLGGTGPCNEQFF. Based on the CDR3 plus reference TRBV11-3 and TRBJ2-1, the full variable domain is EAGVVQSPRYKIIEKKQPVAFWCNPISGHNTLYWYLQNLGQGPELLIRYENEEAVDDSQLPKDRFSAERLKGVDSTLKIQPAELGDSAVYLCASSLGGTGPCNEQFFGPGTRLTVL.

This clonotype was counted a few times. The chain employs TRBV29-1 and TRBJ2-7; D possibly corresponds to TRBD1 (6 bases). In germline, CDR1 is SQVTM, CDR2 ANQGSEA. Deletions cut 2 bases from V and 6 bases from J, with 11 bases between. CDR3 size: 12 residues. The CDR3 bases are TGCAGCGTTGAAAAGACAGGAGGCGAGCAGTACTTC. It translates to CSVEKTGGEQYF.

The chain links TRBV5-1 to TRBJ2-5, with TRBD1 matching over 8 bases. The closer fit of TRBJ2-7 to the DNA end suggests the J call may be wrong. Germline V lookup: CDR1 SGHRS, CDR2 YFSETQ. The CDR3 is 15 amino acids. The CDR3: CASSLLQGERSEQYF. The CDR3 DNA reads as TGCGCCAGCAGCTTATTACAGGGGGAAAGGAGCGAGCAGTACTTC.

The chain employs TRBV10-3 and TRBJ2-5; D uncertain. V gave up 3 bases and J gave up 0 bases, with 11 bases separating them. The germline V gene has CDR1 ENHRY and CDR2 SYGVKD. CDR3 size: 15 residues. DNA for the CDR3: TGTGCCATCAGTGATCCTAAATCGTACCAAGAGACCCAGTACTTC. Protein sequence: CAISDPKSYQETQYF.

The chain combines TRBV6-1 with TRBJ2-3; D gene unclear. Germline CDR1 is MNHNS and CDR2 is SASEGT. The CDR3 totals 13 residues. Between the trimmed V and J ends, which lost 8 bases and 0 bases, there was a span of 9 bases. The chain's CDR3 is CASGKESTDTQYF. The CDR3 DNA sequence: TGTGCCAGCGGTAAAGAGAGCACAGATACGCAGTATTTT.

This clonotype was observed at least ten times. In DNA, the CDR3 is TGTGCCGTCGCATCGACAGGGCTCGCGGGCTACACCTTC. Protein sequence: CAVASTGLAGYTF. This rearrangement joins TRBV10-3 to TRBJ1-2; 7 bases are shared with TRBD1. The CDR3 is 13 amino acids. J lost 8 bases, V lost 11 bases, and 14 bases had no gene match. Per the germline V gene, CDR1 is ENHRY and CDR2 is SYGVKD.

This clonotype has more than one count but fewer than ten. The V and J genes are TRBV14 and TRBJ2-3, with 9 bases lining up with TRBD2. This CDR3 region has 16 residues. Germline lookup yields CDR1 SGHDN and CDR2 FVKESK. Trimming cost V 4 bases and J 4 bases; bases outside gene matches: 9. For the CDR3, the DNA is TGTGCCAGCAGCCGACTAGCGGTACTGTCCTCAGATACGCAGTATTTT. Residues: CASSRLAVLSSDTQYF.

The chain joins TRBV6-1 to TRBJ2-7; unclear D gene. The CDR3 contains 12 residues. CDR1 and CDR2 from the germline V gene are MNHNS and SASEGT. Trimming took 2 bases from V and 2 from J, leaving 4 bases between them. The CDR3 here is CASSEHPYEQYF. The DNA for the CDR3 is TGTGCCAGCAGTGAACACCCCTACGAGCAGTACTTC.

The V gene is TRBV6-2 or TRBV6-3, the J gene TRBJ2-7, with a weak D call TRBD1 (5 bases). Deletions cut 8 bases from V and 2 bases from J, with 13 bases between. The CDR3 runs 13 residues. Germline loops: CDR1 MNHEY, CDR2 SVGEGT. CDR3 sequence (DNA): TGTGCCAGCCCCCCCAGGGTTACCTACGAGCAGTACTTC. It specifies CASPPRVTYEQYF.

The chain couples TRBV24-1 to TRBJ2-3, with 10 positions matching TRBD2. V was pared by 1 base and J by 14 bases, with 5 bases of the junction left unmatched. Germline lookup yields CDR1 KGHDR and CDR2 SFDVKD. CDR3 length equals 13 residues. In DNA, the CDR3 is TGTGCCACCAGTGATTTTGGTCTAGCGGGAGTGTATTTT. Encoded protein: CATSDFGLAGVYF.

This clonotype appeared a few times. The rearrangement joins TRBV20-1 to TRBJ1-2; D not resolved. V was trimmed by 0 bases and J by 13 bases, leaving 9 bases between them. The length of the CDR3 is 10 residues. The germline V gene has CDR1 DFQATT and CDR2 SNEGSKA (reference sequence). CDR3 protein: CSARDVVPTF. For the CDR3, the DNA is TGCAGTGCTAGAGATGTAGTTCCCACCTTC.

J is TRBJ2-7 and V is TRBV6-2 or TRBV6-3; possibly TRBD1 or TRBD2 for D (6 bases each). CDR3 length: 14 amino acids. Between the trimmed V and J ends, which lost 8 bases and 2 bases, there was a span of 16 bases. Germline V gene lookup returns CDR1 MNHEY and CDR2 SVGEGT. CDR3 residues: CASGRPGATYEQYF. The CDR3 bases are TGTGCCAGCGGGCGCCCGGGGGCCACCTACGAGCAGTACTTC.

The chain has TRBV29-1 and TRBJ2-3; TRBD2 matches 8 bases. V dropped 0 bases and J dropped 3; count of bases not matched to a gene: 5. The length of the CDR3 is 15 residues. In germline, CDR1 is SQVTM, CDR2 ANQGSEA. The DNA for the CDR3 is TGCAGCGTTGAAGATTGGAGCGGGAGTACAGATACGCAGTATTTT. Its translation is CSVEDWSGSTDTQYF.

Comment on this clonotype: One base away lies a much larger clone, so this may be a sequencing read error. The chain couples TRBV3-1 to TRBJ1-2; D perhaps matches TRBD1 (5 bases). The germline CDR1 and CDR2 sequences are LGHDT and YNNKEL (reference sequence). Trimming removed 5 bases at V and 4 bases at J, with 14 bases between. The CDR3 covers 14 residues. CDR3 sequence reads: CASSDSDSTYGYTF. In DNA form, the CDR3 reads TGTGCCAGCAGCGACTCCGACAGTACCTATGGCTACACCTTC.